The clone carrying this T cell receptor beta chain was detected only a few times. Antigen specificity is unknown. Germline V gene sequence: CDR1 MNHEY, CDR2 SVGAGI. This CDR3 is 14 amino acids long. V was clipped by 6 bases and J by 2 bases, with 14 bases between them. The record originates from a study of cytomegalovirus exposure and HLA in healthy donors. Researchers ran the PCR with 60 Vbeta and 13 Jbeta primers. Methods used by the authors: As a later analysis found, there were 70 million to 90 million unique TCR beta chains, of which roughly 11 million were shared. Generated by immunoSEQ multiplex PCR, the TCRdb table keeps only in-frame clones and is missing some. V and J calls and clone size are those listed in that table; D and trimming were worked out from the DNA. Among 90,000 to 100,000 clones, about two thirds were seen once, and the ten largest hold 2.5% to 3%. Notes on the study in general: When analyzed later, a missense DCLRE1C variant was found to be linked to TCR beta V- and J-gene trimming. Investigators reported 150 to 200 TCR beta chains as tied to cytomegalovirus.

The chain carries TRBV6-5 and TRBJ2-7; weak D call: TRBD1 (6 bases). Sequencing was performed on PBMCs. This receptor was taken from a man aged 50 or older in good health and CMV-seronegative. Written as DNA, the CDR3 is TGTGCCAGCAGCAACAGGGCGTTAACCTACGAGCAGTACTTC. Translated: CASSNRALTYEQYF.